What follows describes a single TCR beta chain. The data belong to a study of blood T cell repertoires in COVID-19. Study background: Some COVID-19 samples were acute and others convalescent; all came from the United States, Italy and Spain. Sources were T cells, B-cell-depleted T cells, or PBMCs; the material itself was cDNA or gDNA.

Unmatched junction bases numbered 2, after V lost 0 bases and J lost 2 bases. The CDR3 is 14 residues long. Looked up from germline, CDR1 is SGHDT and CDR2 is YYEEEE. Authors' methods: Estimated nucleated cell counts came from reference gene primer amplification. Using immunoSEQ multiplex PCR, the repertoire was profiled, and TCRdb retains in-frame clones only, with some absent. V, J and clone size reflect that table, while D and trimming were determined from the DNA. The table includes about 340,000 clones, 65% to 85% detected once. Specimen: peripheral blood. This sequence joins TRBV5-6 and TRBJ2-7; 7 bases are shared with TRBD1. The receptor's source is a man between 25 and 39 years old with active or convalescent COVID-19. CDR3 DNA: TGTGCCAGCAGCTTGGTGGGACAGACCTACGAGCAGTACTTC. It translates to CASSLVGQTYEQYF.